The T cell receptor (beta chain) described here comes from a study of Ad26.COV2.S vaccination and SARS-CoV-2 variants (dated by TCRdb to the early 2020s). For the study in its entirety: Donors in the vaccine arm were drawn from COV1001, a multicentre, randomized, double-blind, placebo-controlled phase I-IIa trial testing Ad26.COV2.S in healthy adults. A total of roughly 32 samples were included in the TCR-sequenced set, comprising roughly 19 Ad26.COV2.S vaccine recipients, 5 placebo recipients and 8 SARS-CoV-2 convalescent individuals. Dosing of Ad26.COV2.S was intramuscular, at either 5x10^10 or 1x10^11 viral particles, delivered as one shot or as two shots spaced 56 days apart. Participants in the trial were split at random into five groups of five each, receiving low-dose or high-dose Ad26.COV2.S once or twice, or else placebo on both occasions. Sequencing of the TCRbeta repertoire served to evaluate the specificity and breadth of SARS-CoV-2-reactive T cell receptors following Ad26.COV2.S vaccination. Throughout the experiments and outcome assessment, investigators stayed blinded to trial group allocation. The paper as a whole reports these results and caveats: Vaccine and placebo recipients had comparable non-spike TCR breadth, which fits with the vaccine containing only spike. The authors noted that total T cell responses may have been underestimated by the TCR breadth and depth analyses. After vaccination, spike-specific CD8+ and CD4+ T cell responses were reported to show substantial breadth. The study was not powered to compare responses between vaccine doses or regimens. Compared with placebo recipients, Ad26.COV2.S recipients showed higher spike-specific TCR breadth (P = 0.0014).

For this clone: Its antigen remains unidentified. No base qualities exist here, and no much larger clone lies one base off it.

CDR1 MNHEY and CDR2 SVGEGT are derived from the germline V gene. Measured from the cysteine to the phenylalanine, the CDR3 is 16 residues long. The entry retains the CDR3 DNA only, 48 bases that are in frame from base 1. At the junction V is shortened by 4 bases and J by 7 bases; bases outside the gene matches: 11. The immunoSEQ Assay was used to sequence TCRbeta CDR3 regions. After extraction, genomic DNA underwent amplification by bias-controlled multiplex PCR, followed by high-throughput sequencing. The original methods were these. Collapsing and filtering of sequences were performed to quantify the absolute abundance of each unique TCRbeta CDR3 region. T cell fraction was estimated by normalization of TCRbeta template counts to usable DNA, with usable DNA being measured through amplification of reference genes present in all nucleated cells. Repertoire TCRs were annotated as SARS-CoV-2-specific when V gene, CDR3 amino acid sequence and J gene were exactly matched to a known reactive TCR set. The reference SARS-CoV-2 TCR set came from MIRA and was filtered for enrichment in COVID-19-positive ImmuneCODE repertoires, removing public or cross-reactive TCRs. Using the MIRA antigens, annotated TCRs were further analysed by specific ORF or by position within an ORF. Breadth was defined as annotated unique rearrangements over total unique productive rearrangements; depth was the summed frequency of those rearrangements. Two-sided Wilcoxon rank-sum tests were applied when comparing TCR breadth between groups. The immuneACCESS repertoire file appears here via TCRdb, limited to in-frame rearrangements. These files lack a portion of the clones; in checked studies, under half of the deficit traces to unresolved V genes, and the cause of the others is not known. Clone size and V and J calls were adopted from that table, with D and trimming inferred from the DNA. In this sample the table shows about 470,000 clones, 80% to 95% of which occur a single time. The ten largest make up about 4.5% of the sample.

This specimen's treatment or condition label, interpreted: approximately 18 received Ad26.COV2.S at low or high dose, single or two shots; 5 received placebo; per-sample allocation not given. Repertoires of vaccine and placebo recipients were sequenced from samples taken on day 63 after the first injection. In Cohort 1b, about 25 adults aged 18-55 years were enrolled at a single site in Boston, USA, between 29 July and 7 August 2020. Ad26.COV2.S was a replication-incompetent adenovirus type 26 vector expressing a prefusion-stabilized SARS-CoV-2 spike protein from the original Wuhan strain. The V and J segments used are TRBV6-2 or TRBV6-3 and TRBJ1-5, with 9 bases in between that match TRBD1. The starting material was peripheral blood, obtained in a trial of Ad26.COV2.S vaccine versus placebo. The clonotype comes from a person aged 18-65 years who received the Ad26.COV2.S COVID-19 vaccine or a placebo. The CDR3 protein sequence reads: CASSSTVQGAGQPQHF. The sequenced DNA is TGTGCCAGCAGTTCAACCGTACAGGGGGCCGGGCAGCCCCAGCATTTT.